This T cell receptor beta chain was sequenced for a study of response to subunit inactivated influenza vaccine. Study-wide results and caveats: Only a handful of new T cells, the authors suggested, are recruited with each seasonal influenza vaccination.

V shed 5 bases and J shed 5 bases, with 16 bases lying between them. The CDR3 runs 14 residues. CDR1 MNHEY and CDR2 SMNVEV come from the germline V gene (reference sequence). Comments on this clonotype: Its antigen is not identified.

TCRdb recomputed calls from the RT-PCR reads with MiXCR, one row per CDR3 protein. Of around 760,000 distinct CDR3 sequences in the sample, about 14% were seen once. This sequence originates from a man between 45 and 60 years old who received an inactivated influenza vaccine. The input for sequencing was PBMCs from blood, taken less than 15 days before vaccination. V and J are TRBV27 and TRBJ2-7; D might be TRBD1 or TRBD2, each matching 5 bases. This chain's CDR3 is CASSPRPGSDEQYF. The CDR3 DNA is TGTGCCAGCAGTCCCCGCCCAGGGAGTGACGAGCAGTACTTC.